The present T cell receptor (beta chain) was sequenced within a study of Ad26.COV2.S vaccination and SARS-CoV-2 variants listed by TCRdb under 2021. Context from the whole study: Donors in the vaccine arm were drawn from COV1001, a multicentre, randomized, double-blind, placebo-controlled phase I-IIa trial testing Ad26.COV2.S in healthy adults. Dosing of Ad26.COV2.S was intramuscular, at either 5x10^10 or 1x10^11 viral particles, delivered as one shot or as two shots spaced 56 days apart. Sequencing of the TCRbeta repertoire served to evaluate the specificity and breadth of SARS-CoV-2-reactive T cell receptors following Ad26.COV2.S vaccination. A total of 32 samples were included in the TCR-sequenced set, comprising roughly 20 Ad26.COV2.S vaccine recipients, 5 placebo recipients and 8 SARS-CoV-2 convalescent individuals. Participants in the trial were split at random into five groups of five each, receiving low-dose or high-dose Ad26.COV2.S once or twice, or else placebo on both occasions. Throughout the experiments and outcome assessment, investigators stayed blinded to trial group allocation. What the study reported, not specific to this receptor: Non-spike TCR breadth was comparable between vaccine and placebo recipients, consistent with the vaccine containing only spike. Compared with placebo recipients, Ad26.COV2.S recipients showed higher spike-specific TCR breadth (P = 0.0014). The study was not powered to compare responses between vaccine doses or regimens. It was noted by the authors that total T cell responses may have been underestimated by the TCR breadth and depth analyses. After vaccination, spike-specific CD8+ and CD4+ T cell responses were reported to show substantial breadth.

The cysteine opens and the phenylalanine closes a CDR3 of 13 amino acids. The DNA shown is the 39-base CDR3, in frame from base 1. V is cut by 4 bases and J by 1 base, and the space between the germline ends is 8 bases. The germline V gene gives CDR1 as WSHSY and CDR2 as SAAADI. This clone has more than one count but fewer than ten. What antigen it recognizes has not been identified. The sample holds no much larger clone one base away, and base qualities are not on file. Sample treatment or condition, as interpreted from the label and publication: roughly 20 received Ad26.COV2.S at low or high dose, single or two shots; 5 received placebo; per-sample allocation not given. Repertoires of vaccine and placebo recipients were sequenced from samples taken on day 63 after the first injection. In Cohort 1b, about two dozen adults aged 18-55 years were enrolled at a single site in Boston, USA, between 29 July and 7 August 2020. Ad26.COV2.S consisted of a replication-incompetent adenovirus type 26 vector by which a prefusion-stabilized SARS-CoV-2 spike protein from the original Wuhan strain was expressed.

The immunoSEQ Assay was the method used to sequence TCRbeta CDR3 regions. After extraction, genomic DNA underwent amplification by bias-controlled multiplex PCR, followed by high-throughput sequencing. For the original study's pipeline: To quantify the absolute abundance of every unique TCRbeta CDR3 region, sequences were collapsed and filtered. Usable DNA was measured by amplifying reference genes present in all nucleated cells, and TCRbeta template counts were normalized to that usable DNA to estimate T cell fraction. Repertoire TCRs were annotated as SARS-CoV-2-specific when V gene, CDR3 amino acid sequence and J gene were exactly matched to a known reactive TCR set. The reference SARS-CoV-2 TCR set came from MIRA and was filtered for enrichment in COVID-19-positive ImmuneCODE repertoires, removing public or cross-reactive TCRs. Based on the MIRA antigens, annotated TCRs were further analysed at the level of specific ORF or position within ORF. Depth was the summed frequency of annotated unique rearrangements, while breadth was defined as annotated unique rearrangements over total unique productive rearrangements. TCR breadth was compared between groups using two-sided Wilcoxon rank-sum tests. TCRdb stores this immuneACCESS table with in-frame sequences only. Part of the clones is absent; in the studies checked, under half of the shortfall reflects unresolved V genes, and no reason is known for the rest. V, J and clone size were drawn from that table, and D and trimming were deduced from the DNA. Counted in this sample were some 290,000 clones; roughly 84% of them appeared once. Jointly, the top ten make up 1.9% of the sample.

This TCR was sampled from a person aged 18-60 years who received the Ad26.COV2.S COVID-19 vaccine or a placebo. The V gene is TRBV10-2 and the J gene is TRBJ2-7; the D gene is perhaps TRBD1 or TRBD2, as each covers 5 bases. The sequencing here drew on peripheral blood, taken in a trial of Ad26.COV2.S vaccine versus placebo. The DNA sequence follows: TGCGCCAGCAGTGGGGGACCTTCCTACGAGCAGTACTTC. Translated, this gives CASSGGPSYEQYF.